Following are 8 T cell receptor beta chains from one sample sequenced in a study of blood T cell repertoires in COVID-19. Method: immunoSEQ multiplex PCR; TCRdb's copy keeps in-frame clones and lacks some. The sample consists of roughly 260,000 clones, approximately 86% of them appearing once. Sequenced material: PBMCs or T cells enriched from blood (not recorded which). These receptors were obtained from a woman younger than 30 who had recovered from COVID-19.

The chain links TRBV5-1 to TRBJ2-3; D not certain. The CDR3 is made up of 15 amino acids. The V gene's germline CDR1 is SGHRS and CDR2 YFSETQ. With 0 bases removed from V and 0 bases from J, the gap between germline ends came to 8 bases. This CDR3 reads CASSLDHSSTDTQYF. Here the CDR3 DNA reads TGCGCCAGCAGCTTGGACCACTCTAGCACAGATACGCAGTATTTT.

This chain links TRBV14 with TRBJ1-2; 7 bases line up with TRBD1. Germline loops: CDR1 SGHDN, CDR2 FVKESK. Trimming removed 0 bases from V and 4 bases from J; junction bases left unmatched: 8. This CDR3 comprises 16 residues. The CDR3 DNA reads TGTGCCAGCAGCCAAGAAGTACGGGACAGCCCCTATGGCTACACCTTC. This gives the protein CASSQEVRDSPYGYTF. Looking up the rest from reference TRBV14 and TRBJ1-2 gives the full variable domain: EAGVTQFPSHSVIEKGQTVTLRCDPISGHDNLYWYRRVMGKEIKFLLHFVKESKQDESGMPNNRFLAERTGGTYSTLKVQPAELEDSGVYFCASSQEVRDSPYGYTFGSGTRLTVV.

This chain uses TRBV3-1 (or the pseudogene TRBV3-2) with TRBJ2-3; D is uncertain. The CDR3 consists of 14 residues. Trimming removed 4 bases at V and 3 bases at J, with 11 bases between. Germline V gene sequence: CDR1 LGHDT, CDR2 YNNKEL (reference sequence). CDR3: CASSPRDSTDTQYF. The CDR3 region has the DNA TGTGCCAGCAGCCCGCGTGATAGTACAGATACGCAGTATTTT.

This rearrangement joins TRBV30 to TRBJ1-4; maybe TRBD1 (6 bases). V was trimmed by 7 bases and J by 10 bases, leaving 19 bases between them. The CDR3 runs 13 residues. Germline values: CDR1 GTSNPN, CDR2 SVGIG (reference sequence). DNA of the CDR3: TGTGCCTCCGCGCAGGGGATGCCCCGAAAACTGTTTTTT. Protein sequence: CASAQGMPRKLFF.

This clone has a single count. The DNA of the CDR3 is TGCGCCAGCAGCGTGGAAACTAGCGGGAGCAATGAGCAGTTCTTC. It yields the protein CASSVETSGSNEQFF. J is TRBJ2-1 and V is TRBV5-1; 11 bases align to TRBD2. Germline CDR1 reads SGHRS; CDR2 reads YFSETQ. The CDR3 is 15 residues long. V shed 4 bases, J shed 6 bases, and the junction held 6 bases outside the gene matches.

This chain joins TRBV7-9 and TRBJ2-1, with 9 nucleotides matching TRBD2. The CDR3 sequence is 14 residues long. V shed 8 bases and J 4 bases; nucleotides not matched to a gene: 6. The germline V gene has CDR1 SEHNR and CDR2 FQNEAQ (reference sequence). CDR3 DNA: TGTGCCAGCGTCCTAGCGGGAAGATACAATGAGCAGTTCTTC. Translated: CASVLAGRYNEQFF.

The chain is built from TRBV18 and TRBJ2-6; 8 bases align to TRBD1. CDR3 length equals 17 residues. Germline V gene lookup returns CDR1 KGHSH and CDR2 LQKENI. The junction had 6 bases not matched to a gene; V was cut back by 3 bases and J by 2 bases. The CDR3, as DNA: TGTGCCAGCTCACCCGCGACAGGGGATGCTGGGGCCAACGTCCTGACTTTC. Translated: CASSPATGDAGANVLTF.

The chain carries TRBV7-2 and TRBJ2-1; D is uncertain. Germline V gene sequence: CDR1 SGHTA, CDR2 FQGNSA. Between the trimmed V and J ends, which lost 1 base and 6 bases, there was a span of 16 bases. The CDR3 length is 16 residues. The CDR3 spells CASSLVGSILRNEQFF. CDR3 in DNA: TGTGCCAGCAGCTTAGTGGGCTCCATCCTCCGCAATGAGCAGTTCTTC. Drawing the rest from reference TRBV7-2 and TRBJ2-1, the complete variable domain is GAGVSQSPSNKVTEKGKDVELRCDPISGHTALYWYRQSLGQGLEFLIYFQGNSAPDKSGLPSDRFSAERTGGSVSTLTIQRTQQEDSAVYLCASSLVGSILRNEQFFGPGTRLTVL.